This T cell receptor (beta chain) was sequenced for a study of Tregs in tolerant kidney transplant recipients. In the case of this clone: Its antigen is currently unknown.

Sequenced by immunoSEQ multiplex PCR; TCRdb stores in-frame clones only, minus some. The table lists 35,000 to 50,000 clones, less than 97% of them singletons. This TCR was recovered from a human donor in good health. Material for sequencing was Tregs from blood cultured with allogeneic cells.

The CDR3 is CASKGTGTEQYF. CDR3 DNA sequence: TGCGCCAGCAAGGGGACAGGGACCGAGCAGTACTTC. The rearrangement uses TRBV5-1 and TRBJ2-7; 9 nucleotides align to TRBD1. In germline, CDR1 is SGHRS, CDR2 YFSETQ. With 6 bases clipped from V and 6 bases from J, the junction kept 4 bases outside the gene matches. CDR3 size: 12 residues.